This T cell receptor (beta chain) was found in a study of read filtering for tumor transcriptome and immune sequencing. Study summary: Revised staging placed roughly eight patients in R-ISS I, some 17 in II, 6 or 7 in III.

General study points: Sorted CD138-negative bone marrow cells were not purified T cells.

Trimming took 1 base from V and 8 from J, leaving 15 bases between them. The CDR3 runs 15 residues. Germline CDR1 and CDR2: SEHNR and FQNEAQ (reference sequence). As regards this clonotype: The antigen is not known.

Molecular barcoded adaptors covering alpha/delta and beta/gamma chains were used on roughly 400 ng RNA. One entry per CDR3 protein results from TCRdb running MiXCR on the reads. The sample lists tens of thousands of distinct CDR3 sequences; under 20% were seen once. This receptor was obtained from a donor at least 40 years old with multiple myeloma. The chain employs TRBV7-9 and TRBJ2-1; D is unresolved. Input material: a population of CD138-negative cells sorted from bone marrow. The CDR3 protein is CASSLVMPRPHEQFF. The DNA for the CDR3 is TGTGCCAGCAGCTTAGTAATGCCCAGGCCGCATGAGCAGTTCTTC.